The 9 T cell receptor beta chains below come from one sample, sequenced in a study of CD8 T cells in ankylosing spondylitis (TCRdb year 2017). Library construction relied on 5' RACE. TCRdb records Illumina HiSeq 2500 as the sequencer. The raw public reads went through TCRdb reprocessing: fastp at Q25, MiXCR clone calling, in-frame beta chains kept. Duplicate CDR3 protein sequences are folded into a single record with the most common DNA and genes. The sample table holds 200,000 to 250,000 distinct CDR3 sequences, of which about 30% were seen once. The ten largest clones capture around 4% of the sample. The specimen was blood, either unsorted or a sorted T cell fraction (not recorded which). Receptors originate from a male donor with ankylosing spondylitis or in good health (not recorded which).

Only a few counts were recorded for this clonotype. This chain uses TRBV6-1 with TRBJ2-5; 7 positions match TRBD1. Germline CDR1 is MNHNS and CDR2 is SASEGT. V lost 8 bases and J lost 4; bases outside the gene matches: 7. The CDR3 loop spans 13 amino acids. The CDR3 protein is CASARGQLETQYF. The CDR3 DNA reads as TGTGCCAGCGCCAGGGGACAGTTAGAGACCCAGTACTTC.

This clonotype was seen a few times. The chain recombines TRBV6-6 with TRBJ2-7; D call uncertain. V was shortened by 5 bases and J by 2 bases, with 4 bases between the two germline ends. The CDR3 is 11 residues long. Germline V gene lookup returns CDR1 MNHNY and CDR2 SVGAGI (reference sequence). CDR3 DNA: TGTGCCAGCAGTATAACCTACGAGCAGTACTTC. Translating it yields CASSITYEQYF.

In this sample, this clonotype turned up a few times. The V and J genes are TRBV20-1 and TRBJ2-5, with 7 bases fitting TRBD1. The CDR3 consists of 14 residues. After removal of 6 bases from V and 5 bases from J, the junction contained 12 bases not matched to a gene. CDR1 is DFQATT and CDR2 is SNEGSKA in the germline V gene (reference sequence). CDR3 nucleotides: TGCAGTGCCACCCAGGGACAGTTGGTGGAGACCCAGTACTTC. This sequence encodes CSATQGQLVETQYF.

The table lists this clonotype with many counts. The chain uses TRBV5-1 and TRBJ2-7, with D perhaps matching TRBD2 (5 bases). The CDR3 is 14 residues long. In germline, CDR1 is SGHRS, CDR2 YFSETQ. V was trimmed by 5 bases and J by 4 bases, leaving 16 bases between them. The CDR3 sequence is CASRPFSGEYEQYF. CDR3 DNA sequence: TGCGCCAGCAGACCGTTCTCCGGGGAATACGAGCAGTACTTC.

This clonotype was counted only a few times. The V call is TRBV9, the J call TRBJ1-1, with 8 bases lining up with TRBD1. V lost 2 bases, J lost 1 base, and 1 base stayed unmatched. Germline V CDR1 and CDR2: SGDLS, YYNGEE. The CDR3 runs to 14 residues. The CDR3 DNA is TGTGCCAGCAGCGTTCAGGGGGCGAACACTGAAGCTTTCTTT. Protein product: CASSVQGANTEAFF.

This chain's CDR3 is CSARDQVFAYEQYF. The CDR3 region has the DNA TGCAGTGCTAGAGATCAGGTTTTCGCCTACGAGCAGTACTTC. This chain links TRBV20-1 with TRBJ2-7; D is unclear. V was clipped by 0 bases and J by 2 bases, with 11 bases between them. The CDR3 totals 14 residues. The germline gives CDR1 DFQATT, CDR2 SNEGSKA (reference sequence).

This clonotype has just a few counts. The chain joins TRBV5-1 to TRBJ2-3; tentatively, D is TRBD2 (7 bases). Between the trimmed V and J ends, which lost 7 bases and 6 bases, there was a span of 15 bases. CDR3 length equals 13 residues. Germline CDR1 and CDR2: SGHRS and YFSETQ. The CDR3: CASRRGGEDTQYF. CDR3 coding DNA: TGCGCCAGCCGGAGAGGGGGGGAGGATACGCAGTATTTT.

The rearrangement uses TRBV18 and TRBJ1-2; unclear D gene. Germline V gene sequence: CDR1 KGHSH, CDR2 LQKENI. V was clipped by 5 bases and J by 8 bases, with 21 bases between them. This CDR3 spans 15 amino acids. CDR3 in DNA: TGTGCCAGCTCAACTCGGGTCGATCCTTCGCGGGGCTACACCTTC. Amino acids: CASSTRVDPSRGYTF.

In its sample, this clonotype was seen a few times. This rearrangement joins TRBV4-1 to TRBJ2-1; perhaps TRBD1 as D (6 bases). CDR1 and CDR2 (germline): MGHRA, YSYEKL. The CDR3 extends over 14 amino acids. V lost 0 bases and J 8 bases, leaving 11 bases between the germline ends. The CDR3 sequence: CASSQESRGHEQFF. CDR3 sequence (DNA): TGCGCCAGCAGCCAAGAGTCCAGGGGTCATGAGCAGTTCTTC.